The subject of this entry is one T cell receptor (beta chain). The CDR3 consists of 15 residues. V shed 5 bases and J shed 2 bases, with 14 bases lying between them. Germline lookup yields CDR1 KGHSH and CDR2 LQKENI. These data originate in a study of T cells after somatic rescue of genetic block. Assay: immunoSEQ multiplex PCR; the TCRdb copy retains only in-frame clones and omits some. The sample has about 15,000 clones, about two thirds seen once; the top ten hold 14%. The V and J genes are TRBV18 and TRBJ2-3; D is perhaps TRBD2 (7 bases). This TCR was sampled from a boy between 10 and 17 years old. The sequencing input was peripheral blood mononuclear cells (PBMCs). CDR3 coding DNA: TGTGCCAGCTCAAGGACAGCGGGGTACACAGATACGCAGTATTTT. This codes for CASSRTAGYTDTQYF.